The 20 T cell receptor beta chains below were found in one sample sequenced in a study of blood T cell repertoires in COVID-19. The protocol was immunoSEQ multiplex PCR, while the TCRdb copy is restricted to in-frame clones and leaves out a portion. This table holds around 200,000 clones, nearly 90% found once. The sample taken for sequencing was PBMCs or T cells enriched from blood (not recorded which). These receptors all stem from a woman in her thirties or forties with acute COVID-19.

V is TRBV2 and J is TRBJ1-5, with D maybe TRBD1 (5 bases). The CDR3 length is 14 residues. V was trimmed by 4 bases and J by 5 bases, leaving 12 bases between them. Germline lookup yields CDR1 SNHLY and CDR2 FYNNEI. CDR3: CASSGGTPYQPQHF. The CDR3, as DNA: TGTGCCAGCAGTGGAGGGACTCCGTATCAGCCCCAGCATTTT.

Here the CDR3 reads CASSISGGQETQYF. Written as DNA, the CDR3 is TGTGCCAGCAGTATTAGCGGGGGCCAAGAGACCCAGTACTTC. The chain has TRBV9 and TRBJ2-5; 9 bases map to TRBD2. The junction had 3 bases not matched to a gene; V was cut back by 5 bases and J by 1 base. There are 14 residues in the CDR3. The germline V gene has CDR1 SGDLS and CDR2 YYNGEE.

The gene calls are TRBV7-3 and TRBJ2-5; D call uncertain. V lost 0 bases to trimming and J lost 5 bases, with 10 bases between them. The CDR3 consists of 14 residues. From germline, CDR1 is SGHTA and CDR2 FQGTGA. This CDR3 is CASSLTPSAETQYF. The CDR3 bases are TGTGCCAGCAGCTTAACGCCGAGCGCGGAGACCCAGTACTTC. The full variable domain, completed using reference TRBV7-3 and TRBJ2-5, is GAGVSQTPSNKVTEKGKYVELRCDPISGHTALYWYRQSLGQGPEFLIYFQGTGAADDSGLPNDRFFAVRPEGSVSTLKIQRTERGDSAVYLCASSLTPSAETQYFGPGTRLLVL.

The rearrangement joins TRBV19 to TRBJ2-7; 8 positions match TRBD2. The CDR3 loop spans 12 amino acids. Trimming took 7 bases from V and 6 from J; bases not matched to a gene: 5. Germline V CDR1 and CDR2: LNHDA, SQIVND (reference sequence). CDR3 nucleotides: TGTGCCAGTACCGCGGGGGGAGGCGAGCAGTACTTC. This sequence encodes CASTAGGGEQYF.

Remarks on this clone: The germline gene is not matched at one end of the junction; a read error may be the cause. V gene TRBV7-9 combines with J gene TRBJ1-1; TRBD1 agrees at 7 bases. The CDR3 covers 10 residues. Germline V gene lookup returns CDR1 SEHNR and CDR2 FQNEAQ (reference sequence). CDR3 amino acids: CASSAGTVRF. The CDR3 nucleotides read TGTGCCAGCAGCGCCGGGACAGTCCGCTTT.

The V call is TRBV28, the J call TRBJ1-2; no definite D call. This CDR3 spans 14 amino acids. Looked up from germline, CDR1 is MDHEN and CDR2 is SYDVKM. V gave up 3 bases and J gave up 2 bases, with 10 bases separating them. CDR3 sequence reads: CASSLAPGNYGYTF. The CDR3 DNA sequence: TGTGCCAGCAGTTTGGCTCCGGGAAACTATGGCTACACCTTC.

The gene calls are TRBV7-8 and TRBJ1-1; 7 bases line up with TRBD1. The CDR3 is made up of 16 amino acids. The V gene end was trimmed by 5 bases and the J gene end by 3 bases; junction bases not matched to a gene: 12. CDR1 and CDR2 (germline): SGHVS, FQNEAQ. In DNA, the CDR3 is TGTGCCAGCAGCCCGTACTCAACCGACAGGGACACTGAAGCTTTCTTT. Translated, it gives CASSPYSTDRDTEAFF.

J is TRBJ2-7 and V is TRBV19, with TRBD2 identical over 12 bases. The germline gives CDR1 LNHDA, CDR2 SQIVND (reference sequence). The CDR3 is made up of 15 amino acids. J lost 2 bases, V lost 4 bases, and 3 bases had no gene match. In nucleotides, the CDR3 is TGTGCCAGTAGTACAACTAGCGGGGGGACCTACGAGCAGTACTTC. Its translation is CASSTTSGGTYEQYF.

CDR3 protein: CSVVGLAGGRVGEQFF. The CDR3 DNA sequence: TGCAGCGTTGTGGGACTAGCGGGAGGGCGGGTAGGTGAGCAGTTCTTC. V gene TRBV29-1 combines with J gene TRBJ2-1; 16 nucleotides match TRBD2. CDR3 size: 16 residues. Per germline, CDR1 SQVTM and CDR2 ANQGSEA. J gave up 9 bases and V 4 bases, and 9 bases lay outside the gene matches.

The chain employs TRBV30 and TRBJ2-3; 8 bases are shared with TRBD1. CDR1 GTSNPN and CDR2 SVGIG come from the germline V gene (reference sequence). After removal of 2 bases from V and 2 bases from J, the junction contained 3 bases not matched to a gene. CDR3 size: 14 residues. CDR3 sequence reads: CAWSPGQATDTQYF. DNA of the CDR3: TGTGCCTGGAGTCCGGGACAGGCCACAGATACGCAGTATTTT.

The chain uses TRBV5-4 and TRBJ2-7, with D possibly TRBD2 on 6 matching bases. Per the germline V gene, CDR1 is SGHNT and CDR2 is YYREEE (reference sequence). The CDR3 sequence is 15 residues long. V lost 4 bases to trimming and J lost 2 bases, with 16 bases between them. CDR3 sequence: CASSLTGTGTYEQYF. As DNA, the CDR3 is TGTGCCAGCAGCCTGACCGGGACTGGGACCTACGAGCAGTACTTC. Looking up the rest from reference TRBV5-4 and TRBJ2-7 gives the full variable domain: ETGVTQSPTHLIKTRGQQVTLRCSSQSGHNTVSWYQQALGQGPQFIFQYYREEENGRGNFPPRFSGLQFPNYSSELNVNALELDDSALYLCASSLTGTGTYEQYFGPGTRLTVT.

The CDR3 loop is CASSLRQTFEAFF. The CDR3 DNA reads TGTGCCAGCAGCTTACGACAGACATTTGAAGCTTTCTTT. The gene calls are TRBV11-2 and TRBJ1-1; TRBD1 might be the D (5 bases). V was shortened by 2 bases and J by 7 bases, with 11 bases between the two germline ends. Germline V CDR1 and CDR2: SGHAT, FQNNGV. The CDR3 runs 13 residues.

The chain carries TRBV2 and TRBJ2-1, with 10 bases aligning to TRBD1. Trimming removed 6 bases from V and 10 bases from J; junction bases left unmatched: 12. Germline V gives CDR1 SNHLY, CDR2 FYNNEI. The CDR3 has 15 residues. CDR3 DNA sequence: TGTGCCAGCAGCCGGGACAGGGGAGAGTATTACGAGCAGTTCTTC. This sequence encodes CASSRDRGEYYEQFF.

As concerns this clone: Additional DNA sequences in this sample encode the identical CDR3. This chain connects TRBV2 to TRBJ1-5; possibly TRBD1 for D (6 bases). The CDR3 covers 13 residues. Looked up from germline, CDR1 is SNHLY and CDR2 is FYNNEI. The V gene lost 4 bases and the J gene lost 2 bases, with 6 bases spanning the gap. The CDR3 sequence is CASSGQGNQPQHF. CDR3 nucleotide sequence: TGTGCCAGCAGTGGACAGGGCAATCAGCCCCAGCATTTT.

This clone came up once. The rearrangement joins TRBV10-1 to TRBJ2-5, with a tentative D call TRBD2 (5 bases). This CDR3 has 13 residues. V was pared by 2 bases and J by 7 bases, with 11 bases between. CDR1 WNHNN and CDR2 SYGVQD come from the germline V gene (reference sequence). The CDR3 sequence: CASSEKLGRTQYF. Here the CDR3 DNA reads TGCGCCAGCAGTGAGAAGTTAGGGAGGACCCAGTACTTC.

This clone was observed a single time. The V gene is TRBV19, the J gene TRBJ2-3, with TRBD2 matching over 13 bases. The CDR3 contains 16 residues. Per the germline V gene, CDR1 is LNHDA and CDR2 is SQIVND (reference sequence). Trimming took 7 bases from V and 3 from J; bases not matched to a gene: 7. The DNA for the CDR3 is TGTGCCAGTACCCCAGGACTAGCGGGGGAAACAGATACGCAGTATTTT. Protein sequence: CASTPGLAGETDTQYF.

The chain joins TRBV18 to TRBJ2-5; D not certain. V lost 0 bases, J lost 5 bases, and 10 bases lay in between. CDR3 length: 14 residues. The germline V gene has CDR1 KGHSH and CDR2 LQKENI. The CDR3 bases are TGTGCCAGCTCACCACCGTCAGGCTGGGAGACCCAGTACTTC. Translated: CASSPPSGWETQYF.

The CDR3 protein is CASSVASGGRGYEQFF. CDR3 DNA: TGTGCCAGCAGCGTAGCTAGCGGGGGGAGGGGCTATGAGCAGTTCTTC. This chain uses TRBV9 with TRBJ2-1; 11 nucleotides agree with TRBD2. V shed 0 bases, J shed 8 bases, and the junction held 7 bases outside the gene matches. Germline values: CDR1 SGDLS, CDR2 YYNGEE. The CDR3 has 16 amino acids.

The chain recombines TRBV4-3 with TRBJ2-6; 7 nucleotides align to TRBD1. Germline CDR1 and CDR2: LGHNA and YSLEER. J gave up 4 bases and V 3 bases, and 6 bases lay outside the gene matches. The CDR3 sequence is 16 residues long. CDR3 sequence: CASSHDRASGANVLTF. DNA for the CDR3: TGCGCCAGCAGCCATGACAGGGCCTCAGGGGCCAACGTCCTGACTTTC.

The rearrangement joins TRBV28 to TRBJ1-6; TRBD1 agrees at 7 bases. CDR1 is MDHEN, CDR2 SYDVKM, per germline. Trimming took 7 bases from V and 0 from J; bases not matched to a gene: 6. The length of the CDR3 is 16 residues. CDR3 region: CASTSTGVSYNSPLHF. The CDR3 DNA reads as TGTGCCAGCACCTCCACAGGGGTCTCCTATAATTCACCCCTCCACTTT.